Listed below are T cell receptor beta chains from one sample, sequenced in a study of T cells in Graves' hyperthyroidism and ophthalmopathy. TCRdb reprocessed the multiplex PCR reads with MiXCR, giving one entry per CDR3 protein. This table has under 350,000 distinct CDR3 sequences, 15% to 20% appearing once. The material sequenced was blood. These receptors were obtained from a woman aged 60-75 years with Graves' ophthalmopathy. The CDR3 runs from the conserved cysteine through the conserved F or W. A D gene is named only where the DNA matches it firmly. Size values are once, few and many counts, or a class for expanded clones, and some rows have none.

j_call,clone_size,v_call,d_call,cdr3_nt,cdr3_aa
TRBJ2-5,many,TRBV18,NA,TGTGCCAGCTCACCGATTCCGTCGGCGGGGGAGACCCAGTACTTC,CASSPIPSAGETQYF
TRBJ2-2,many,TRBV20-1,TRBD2,TGCAGTGCCCTCACGGCTAGCGGGAGGGCCGGGGTCGGGGAGCTGTTTTTT,CSALTASGRAGVGELFF
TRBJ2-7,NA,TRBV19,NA,TGTGCCAGTAGCCCCGCCGGGGCAGGCTACGAGCAGTACTTC,CASSPAGAGYEQYF
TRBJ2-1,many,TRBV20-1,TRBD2,TGCAGTGCTGGACTAGCGAGGAATGAGCAGTTCTTC,CSAGLARNEQFF
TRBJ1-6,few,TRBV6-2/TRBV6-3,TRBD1,TGTGCCAGCAGTTACCCCGCCGGGACAGGGGAGACGAATTCACCCCTCCACTTT,CASSYPAGTGETNSPLHF
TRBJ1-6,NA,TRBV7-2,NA,TGTGCCAGCACGATACAAGTCTCCTATAATTCACCCCTCCACTTT,CASTIQVSYNSPLHF
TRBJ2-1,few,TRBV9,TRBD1,TGTGCCAGCAGCGTAGGACAGGGTAGTAACCATGAGCAGTTCTTC,CASSVGQGSNHEQFF
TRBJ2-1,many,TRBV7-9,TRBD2,TGTGCCAGCAGCTTAAGCGGGACCGATGAGCAGTTCTTC,CASSLSGTDEQFF
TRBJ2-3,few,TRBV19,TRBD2,TGTGCCAGTAGTATAGGAGCGGGGAGCACAGATACGCAGTATTTT,CASSIGAGSTDTQYF
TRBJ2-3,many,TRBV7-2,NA,TGTGCCAGCAGCCTCCGGGACACCTACACAGATACGCAGTATTTT,CASSLRDTYTDTQYF
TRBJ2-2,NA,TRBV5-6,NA,TGTGCCAGCAGCTTGAAAAGCACCGGGGAGCTGTTTTTT,CASSLKSTGELFF
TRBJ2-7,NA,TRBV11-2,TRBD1,TGTGCCAGCAGCTACGGGACAGACGAGCAGTACTTC,CASSYGTDEQYF
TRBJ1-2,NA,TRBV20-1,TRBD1,TGCAGTGCTGGAGGGACAGGGAACTATGGCTACACCTTC,CSAGGTGNYGYTF
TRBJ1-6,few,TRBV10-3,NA,TGTGCCATCAGTGATTTCGCGGGGGGCGGGTATTCACCCCTCCACTTT,CAISDFAGGGYSPLHF
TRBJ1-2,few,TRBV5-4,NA,TGTGCCAGCCAGCTGGGTTCCAACTATGGCTACACCTTC,CASQLGSNYGYTF
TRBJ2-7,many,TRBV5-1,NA,TGCGCCAGCAGCTTGCTCGGCAGGGGCTACGAGCAGTACTTC,CASSLLGRGYEQYF
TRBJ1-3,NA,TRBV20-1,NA,TGCAGTGCTATCCCCCCGGGCATAAGCTCTGGAAACACCATATATTTT,CSAIPPGISSGNTIYF
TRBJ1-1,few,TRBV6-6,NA,TGTGCCAGCAGTTACTCGTGGGGGGATGCCACTGAAGCTTTCTTT,CASSYSWGDATEAFF
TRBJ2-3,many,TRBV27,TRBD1,TGTGCCAGCAGAGGTTCGCTCCCGACAGGGGGCCCTCTGGTCACAGATACGCAGTATTTT,CASRGSLPTGGPLVTDTQYF
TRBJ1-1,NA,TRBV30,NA,TGTGCCTGGCTAGTTTGGGGGCGCACTGAAGCTTTCTTT,CAWLVWGRTEAFF
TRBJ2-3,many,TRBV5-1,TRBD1,TGCGCCAGCCGGGACAGGGGTACTGGTACGCAGTATTTT,CASRDRGTGTQYF
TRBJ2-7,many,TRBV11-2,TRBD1,TGTGCCAGCAGCTTATGGACAGGGGGCGAGCAGTACTTC,CASSLWTGGEQYF
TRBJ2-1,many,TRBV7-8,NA,TGTGCCAGCAGCTTAGTCCCCGACTTGGAGCAGTTCTTC,CASSLVPDLEQFF
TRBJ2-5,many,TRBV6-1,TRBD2,TGTGCCAGCAGGGAGCGGGAGTACCAAGAGACCCAGTACTTC,CASREREYQETQYF
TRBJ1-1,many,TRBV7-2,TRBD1,TGTGCCAGCAGCTCCCGGACAGGTCGGAACACTGAAGCTTTCTTT,CASSSRTGRNTEAFF
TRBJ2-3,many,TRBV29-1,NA,TGCAGCGTTGAAGATTTAGATACGCAGTATTTT,CSVEDLDTQYF
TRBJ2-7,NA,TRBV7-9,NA,TGTGCCAGCAGCTTAGGTGCGGGCCACTACGAGCAGTACTTC,CASSLGAGHYEQYF
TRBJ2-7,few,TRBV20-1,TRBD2,TGCAGTGCTAGAGTCGGGGGGGACGAGCAGTACTTC,CSARVGGDEQYF
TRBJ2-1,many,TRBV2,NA,TGTGCCAGCAGTGACAGGCGGGGGCGTTCGGGTGAGCAGTTCTTC,CASSDRRGRSGEQFF
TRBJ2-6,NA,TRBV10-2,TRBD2,TGCGCCAGCAGCCTCAGACTAGCGGGGGGCTCATCCGGGGCCAACGTCCTGACTTTC,CASSLRLAGGSSGANVLTF
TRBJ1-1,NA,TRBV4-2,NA,TGTGCCAGCAGCCAAGAGAATTCCGCGAACACTGAAGCTTTCTTT,CASSQENSANTEAFF
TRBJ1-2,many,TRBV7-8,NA,TGTGCCAGTAGCTTCGGACGGCCCTATGGCTACACCTTC,CASSFGRPYGYTF
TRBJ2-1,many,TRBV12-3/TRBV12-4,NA,TGTGCCAGCAGTTTACGGATCGCTCACAATGAGCAGTTCTTC,CASSLRIAHNEQFF
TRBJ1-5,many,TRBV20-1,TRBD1,TGCAGTGCTAGCCAGGGGGCGAGATCGAGCAATCAGCCCCAGCATTTT,CSASQGARSSNQPQHF